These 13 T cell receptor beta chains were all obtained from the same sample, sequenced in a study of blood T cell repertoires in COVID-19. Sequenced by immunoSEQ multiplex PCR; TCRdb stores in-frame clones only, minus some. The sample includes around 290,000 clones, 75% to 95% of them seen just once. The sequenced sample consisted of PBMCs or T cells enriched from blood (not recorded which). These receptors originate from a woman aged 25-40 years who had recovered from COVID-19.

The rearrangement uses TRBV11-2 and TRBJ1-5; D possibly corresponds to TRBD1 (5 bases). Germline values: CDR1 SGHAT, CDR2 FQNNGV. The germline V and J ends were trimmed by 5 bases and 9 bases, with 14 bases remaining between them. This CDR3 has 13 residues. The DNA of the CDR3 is TGTGCCAGCAGCCGGACTGTGGGGGGGCCCCAGCATTTT. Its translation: CASSRTVGGPQHF. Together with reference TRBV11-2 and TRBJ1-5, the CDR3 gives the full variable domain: EAGVAQSPRYKIIEKRQSVAFWCNPISGHATLYWYQQILGQGPKLLIQFQNNGVVDDSQLPKDRFSAERLKGVDSTLKIQPAKLEDSAVYLCASSRTVGGPQHFGDGTRLSIL.

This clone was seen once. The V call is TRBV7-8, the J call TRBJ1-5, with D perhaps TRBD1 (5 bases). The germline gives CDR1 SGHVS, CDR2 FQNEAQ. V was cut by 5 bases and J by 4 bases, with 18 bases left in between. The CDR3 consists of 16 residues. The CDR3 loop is CASSRLGQNSNQPQHF. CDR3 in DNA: TGTGCCAGCAGCCGGCTGGGGCAGAACTCTAATCAGCCCCAGCATTTT.

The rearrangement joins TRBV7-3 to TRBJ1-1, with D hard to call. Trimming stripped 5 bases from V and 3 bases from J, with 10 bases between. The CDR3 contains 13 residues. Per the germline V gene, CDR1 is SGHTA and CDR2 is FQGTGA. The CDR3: CASSPSRDTEAFF. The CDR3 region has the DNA TGTGCCAGCAGCCCTTCGAGGGACACTGAAGCTTTCTTT.

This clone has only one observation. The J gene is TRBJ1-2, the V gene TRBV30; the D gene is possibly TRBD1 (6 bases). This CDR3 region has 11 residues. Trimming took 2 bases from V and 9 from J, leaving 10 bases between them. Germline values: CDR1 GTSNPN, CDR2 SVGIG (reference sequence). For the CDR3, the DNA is TGTGCCTGGAGTCTAACAGGGAGCTACACCTTC. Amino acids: CAWSLTGSYTF.

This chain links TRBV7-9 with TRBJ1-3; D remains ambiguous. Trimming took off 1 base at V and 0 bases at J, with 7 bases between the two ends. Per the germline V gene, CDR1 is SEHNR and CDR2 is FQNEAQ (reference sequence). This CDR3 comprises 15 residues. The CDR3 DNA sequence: TGTGCCAGCAGCTTAGTCCCCATCTCTGGAAACACCATATATTTT. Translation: CASSLVPISGNTIYF.

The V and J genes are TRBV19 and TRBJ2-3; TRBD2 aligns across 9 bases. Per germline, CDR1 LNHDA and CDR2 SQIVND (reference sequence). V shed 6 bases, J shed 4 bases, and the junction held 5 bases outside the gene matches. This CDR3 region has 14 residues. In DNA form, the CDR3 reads TGTGCCAGTAGACTTAGCGGGAGCTCAGATACGCAGTATTTT. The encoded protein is CASRLSGSSDTQYF.

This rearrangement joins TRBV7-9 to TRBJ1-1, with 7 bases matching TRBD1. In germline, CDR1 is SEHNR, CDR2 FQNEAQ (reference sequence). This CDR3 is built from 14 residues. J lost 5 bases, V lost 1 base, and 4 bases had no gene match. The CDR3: CASSLEPGGTEAFF. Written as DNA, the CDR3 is TGTGCCAGCAGCTTAGAGCCAGGGGGGACTGAAGCTTTCTTT. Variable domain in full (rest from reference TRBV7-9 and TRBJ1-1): DTGVSQNPRHKITKRGQNVTFRCDPISEHNRLYWYRQTLGQGPEFLTYFQNEAQLEKSRLLSDRFSAERPKGSFSTLEIQRTEQGDSAMYLCASSLEPGGTEAFFGQGTRLTVV.

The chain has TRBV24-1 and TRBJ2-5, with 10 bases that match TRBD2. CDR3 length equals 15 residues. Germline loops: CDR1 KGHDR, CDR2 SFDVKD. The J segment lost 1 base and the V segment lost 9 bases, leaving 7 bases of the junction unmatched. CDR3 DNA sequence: TGTGCCACCTACGCGACTAGCGGGCCCCAAGAGACCCAGTACTTC. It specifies CATYATSGPQETQYF.

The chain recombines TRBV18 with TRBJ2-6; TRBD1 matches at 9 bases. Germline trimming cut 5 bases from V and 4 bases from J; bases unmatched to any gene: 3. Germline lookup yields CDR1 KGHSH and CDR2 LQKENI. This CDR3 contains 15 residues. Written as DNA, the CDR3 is TGTGCCAGCTCATCCGGACAGGGGGGGGCCAACGTCCTGACTTTC. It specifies CASSSGQGGANVLTF.

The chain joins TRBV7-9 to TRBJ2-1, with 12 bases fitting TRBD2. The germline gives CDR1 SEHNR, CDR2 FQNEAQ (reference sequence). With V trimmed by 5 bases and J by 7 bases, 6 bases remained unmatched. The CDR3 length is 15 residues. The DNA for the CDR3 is TGTGCCAGCAGCCGACTAGCGGGAGAGTCTAATGAGCAGTTCTTC. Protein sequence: CASSRLAGESNEQFF.

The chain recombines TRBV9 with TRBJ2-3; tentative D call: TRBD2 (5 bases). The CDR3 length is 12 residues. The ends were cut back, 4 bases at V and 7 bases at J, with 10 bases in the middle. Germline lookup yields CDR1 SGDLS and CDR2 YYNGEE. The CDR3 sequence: CASSPAGYTQYF. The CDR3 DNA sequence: TGTGCCAGCAGCCCGGCGGGTTATACGCAGTATTTT.

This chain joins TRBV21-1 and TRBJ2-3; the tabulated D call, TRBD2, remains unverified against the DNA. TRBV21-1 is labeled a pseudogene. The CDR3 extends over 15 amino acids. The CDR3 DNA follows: TGTGCCAGCAGCAAAGGTCGGAGGGACACAGATACGCAGTATTTT. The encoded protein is CASSKGRRDTDTQYF.

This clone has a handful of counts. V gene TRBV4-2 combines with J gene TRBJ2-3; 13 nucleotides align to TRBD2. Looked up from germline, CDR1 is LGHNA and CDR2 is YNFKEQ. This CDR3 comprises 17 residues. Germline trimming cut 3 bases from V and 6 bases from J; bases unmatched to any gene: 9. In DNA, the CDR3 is TGTGCCAGCAGCCAGGCCGGGACTAGCGGGGCCCCGGATACGCAGTATTTT. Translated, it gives CASSQAGTSGAPDTQYF.